This is a list of T cell receptor beta chains from one sample in a study of cytomegalovirus exposure and HLA in healthy donors. Sequencing was performed with immunoSEQ multiplex PCR; in TCRdb, only in-frame clones are kept and a portion is missing. In the table there are some 100,000 clones, around three quarters of which are singletons. Sequenced material: PBMCs. The receptor set was obtained from a female donor in good health and CMV-seropositive. CDR3s include the opening cysteine and the closing phenylalanine or tryptophan. The D gene is left open where the match is weak. Expanded clones get a size class; other rows say once, few or many, or leave the size out.

J gene: TRBJ1-5; clone size: .; D gene: .; V gene: TRBV30; CDR3 protein: CAWRQQGGNQPQHF; CDR3 DNA: TGTGCCTGGAGGCAACAGGGAGGCAATCAGCCCCAGCATTTT
J gene: TRBJ1-4; clone size: once; D gene: .; V gene: TRBV9; CDR3 protein: CASSPSGDINEKLFF; CDR3 DNA: TGTGCCAGCAGCCCGAGCGGGGACATCAATGAAAAACTGTTTTTT
J gene: TRBJ2-5; clone size: once; D gene: .; V gene: TRBV15; CDR3 protein: CATSRVKGETQYF; CDR3 DNA: TGTGCCACCAGCAGAGTTAAGGGGGAGACCCAGTACTTC
J gene: TRBJ2-4; clone size: .; D gene: TRBD1; V gene: TRBV30; CDR3 protein: CAWSIKGAADSQYF; CDR3 DNA: TGTGCCTGGAGTATTAAGGGGGCCGCGGACAGTCAGTACTTC
J gene: TRBJ1-1; clone size: .; D gene: TRBD1; V gene: TRBV18; CDR3 protein: CASSLKTGQLSNTEAFF; CDR3 DNA: TGTGCCAGCTCACTAAAAACGGGACAGCTGAGTAACACTGAAGCTTTCTTT
J gene: TRBJ2-3; clone size: once; D gene: .; V gene: TRBV7-9; CDR3 protein: CSSSLGDSSTDTQYF; CDR3 DNA: TGTTCCAGCAGCTTGGGAGACTCTAGCACAGATACGCAGTATTTT
J gene: TRBJ2-4; clone size: once; D gene: TRBD2; V gene: TRBV5-4; CDR3 protein: CASSLVAGGPSIQYF; CDR3 DNA: TGTGCCAGCAGCTTGGTTGCGGGGGGGCCCAGCATTCAGTACTTC
J gene: TRBJ2-5; clone size: once; D gene: .; V gene: TRBV7-9; CDR3 protein: CASSPHRGSQETQYF; CDR3 DNA: TGTGCCAGCAGCCCACACCGGGGTTCACAAGAGACCCAGTACTTC
J gene: TRBJ1-5; clone size: .; D gene: .; V gene: TRBV10-2; CDR3 protein: CASTPGTSYNQPQHF; CDR3 DNA: TGCGCCAGCACCCCCGGGACATCTTACAATCAGCCCCAGCATTTT
J gene: TRBJ2-1; clone size: .; D gene: TRBD2; V gene: TRBV10-1; CDR3 protein: CAIERESYNEQFF; CDR3 DNA: TGCGCCATAGAGCGGGAGTCCTACAATGAGCAGTTCTTC
J gene: TRBJ2-2; clone size: .; D gene: .; V gene: TRBV7-2; CDR3 protein: CASSLGNIQGGELFF; CDR3 DNA: TGTGCCAGCAGCTTAGGCAACATCCAGGGCGGGGAGCTGTTTTTT
J gene: TRBJ1-1; clone size: .; D gene: .; V gene: TRBV7-9; CDR3 protein: CASGGGVRSTEAFF; CDR3 DNA: TGTGCCAGCGGAGGGGGGGTCAGGAGCACTGAAGCTTTCTTT
J gene: TRBJ1-5; clone size: .; D gene: TRBD1; V gene: TRBV7-8; CDR3 protein: CASSPRTGNNQPQHF; CDR3 DNA: TGTGCCAGCAGCCCTCGGACAGGGAACAATCAGCCCCAGCATTTT
J gene: TRBJ1-1; clone size: .; D gene: .; V gene: TRBV9; CDR3 protein: CASSSLQGVGNTEAFF; CDR3 DNA: TGTGCCAGCAGCTCTTTACAGGGAGTGGGGAACACTGAAGCTTTCTTT